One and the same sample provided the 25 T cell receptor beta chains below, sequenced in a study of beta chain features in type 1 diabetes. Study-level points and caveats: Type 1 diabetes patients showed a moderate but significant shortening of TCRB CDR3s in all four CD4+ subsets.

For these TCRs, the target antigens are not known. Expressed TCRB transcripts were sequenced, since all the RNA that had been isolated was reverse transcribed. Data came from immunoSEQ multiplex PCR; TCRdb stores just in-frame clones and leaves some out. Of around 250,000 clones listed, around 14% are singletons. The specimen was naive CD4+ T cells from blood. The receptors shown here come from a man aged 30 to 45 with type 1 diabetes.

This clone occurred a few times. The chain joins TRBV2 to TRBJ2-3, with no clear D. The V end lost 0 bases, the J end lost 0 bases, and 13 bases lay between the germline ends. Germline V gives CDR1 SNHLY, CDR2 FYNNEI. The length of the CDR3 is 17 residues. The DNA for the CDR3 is TGTGCCAGCAGTGAAGCTAGTTACTATCGGAGCACAGATACGCAGTATTTT. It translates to CASSEASYYRSTDTQYF.

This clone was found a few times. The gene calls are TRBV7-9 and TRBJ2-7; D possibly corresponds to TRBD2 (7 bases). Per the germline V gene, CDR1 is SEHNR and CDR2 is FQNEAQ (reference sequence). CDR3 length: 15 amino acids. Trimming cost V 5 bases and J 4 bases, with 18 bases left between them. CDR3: CASSEVRGAVYEQYF. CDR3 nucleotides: TGTGCCAGCAGCGAAGTTCGGGGGGCGGTGTACGAGCAGTACTTC.

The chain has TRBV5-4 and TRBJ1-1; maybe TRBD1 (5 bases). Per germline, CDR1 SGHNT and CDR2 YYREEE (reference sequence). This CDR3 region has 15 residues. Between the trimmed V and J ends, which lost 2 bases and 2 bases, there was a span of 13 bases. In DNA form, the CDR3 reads TGTGCCAGCAGCTTAGAGACAGCAATTAACACTGAAGCTTTCTTT. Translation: CASSLETAINTEAFF.

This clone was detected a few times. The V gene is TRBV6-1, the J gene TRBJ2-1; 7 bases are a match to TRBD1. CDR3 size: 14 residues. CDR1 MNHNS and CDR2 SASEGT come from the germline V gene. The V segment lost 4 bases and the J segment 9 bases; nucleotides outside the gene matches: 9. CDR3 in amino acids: CASSVLQGSAEQFF. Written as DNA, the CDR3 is TGTGCCAGCAGTGTATTACAGGGGTCGGCTGAGCAGTTCTTC.

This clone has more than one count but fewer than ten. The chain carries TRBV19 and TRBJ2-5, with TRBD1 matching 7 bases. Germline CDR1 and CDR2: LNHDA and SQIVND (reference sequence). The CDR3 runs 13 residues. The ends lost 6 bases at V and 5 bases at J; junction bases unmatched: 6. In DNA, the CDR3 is TGTGCCAGTAGGAGAGGGGGCAGGGAGACCCAGTACTTC. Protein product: CASRRGGRETQYF.

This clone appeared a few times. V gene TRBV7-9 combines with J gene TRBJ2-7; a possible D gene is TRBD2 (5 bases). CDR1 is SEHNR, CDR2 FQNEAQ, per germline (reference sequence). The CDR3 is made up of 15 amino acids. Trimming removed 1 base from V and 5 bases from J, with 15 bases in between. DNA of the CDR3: TGTGCCAGCAGCTTAGGGGCGGGTCCTGGAAACGAGCAGTACTTC. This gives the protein CASSLGAGPGNEQYF.

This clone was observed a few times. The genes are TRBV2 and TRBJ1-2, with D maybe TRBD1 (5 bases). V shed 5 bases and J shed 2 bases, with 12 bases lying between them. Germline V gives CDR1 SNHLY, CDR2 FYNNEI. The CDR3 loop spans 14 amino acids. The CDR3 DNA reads TGTGCCAGCAGTTCCAGACAGCCCAACTATGGCTACACCTTC. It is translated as CASSSRQPNYGYTF.

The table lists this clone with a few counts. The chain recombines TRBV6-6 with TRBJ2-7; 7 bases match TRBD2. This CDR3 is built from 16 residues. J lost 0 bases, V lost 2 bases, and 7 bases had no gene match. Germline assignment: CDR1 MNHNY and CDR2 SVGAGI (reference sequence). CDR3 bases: TGTGCCAGCAGTTACCTCTCTAGCGGAAGCTCCTACGAGCAGTACTTC. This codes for CASSYLSSGSSYEQYF.

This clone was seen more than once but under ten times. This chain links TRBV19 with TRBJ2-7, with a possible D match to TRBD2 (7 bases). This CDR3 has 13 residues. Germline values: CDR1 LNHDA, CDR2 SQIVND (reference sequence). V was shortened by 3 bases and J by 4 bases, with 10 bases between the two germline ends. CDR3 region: CASSMGGHYEQYF. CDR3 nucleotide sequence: TGTGCCAGTAGTATGGGGGGGCATTACGAGCAGTACTTC.

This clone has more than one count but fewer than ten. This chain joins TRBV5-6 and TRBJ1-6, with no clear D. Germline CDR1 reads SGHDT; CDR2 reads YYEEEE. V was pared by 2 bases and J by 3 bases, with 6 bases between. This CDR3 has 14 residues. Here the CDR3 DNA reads TGTGCCAGCAGCTTACAGAGCTATAATTCACCCCTCCACTTT. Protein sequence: CASSLQSYNSPLHF.

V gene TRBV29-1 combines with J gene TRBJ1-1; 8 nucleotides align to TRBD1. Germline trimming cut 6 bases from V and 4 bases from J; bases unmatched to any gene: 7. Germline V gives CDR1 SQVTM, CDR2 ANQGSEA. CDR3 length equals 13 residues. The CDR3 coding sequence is TGCAGCGTACTTGACAGGGGAGGCACTGAAGCTTTCTTT. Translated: CSVLDRGGTEAFF.

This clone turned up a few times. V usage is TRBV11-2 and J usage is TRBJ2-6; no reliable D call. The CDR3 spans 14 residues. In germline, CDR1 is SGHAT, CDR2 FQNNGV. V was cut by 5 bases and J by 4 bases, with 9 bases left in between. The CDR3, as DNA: TGTGCCAGCAGCCATCCCCCCGGGGCCAACGTCCTGACTTTC. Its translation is CASSHPPGANVLTF.

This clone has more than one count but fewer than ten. The CDR3 protein is CAWSRGAPGNTIYF. CDR3 bases: TGTGCCTGGAGTCGGGGGGCGCCTGGAAACACCATATATTTT. The chain uses TRBV30 and TRBJ1-3; the D gene is possibly TRBD1 (6 bases). Trimming took 2 bases from V and 2 from J, leaving 10 bases between them. Germline CDR1 GTSNPN, CDR2 SVGIG (reference sequence). This CDR3 comprises 14 residues. Complete variable domain (other parts from reference TRBV30 and TRBJ1-3): SQTIHQWPATLVQPVGSPLSLECTVEGTSNPNLYWYRQAAGRGLQLLFYSVGIGQISSEVPQNLSASRPQDRQFILSSKKLLLSDSGFYLCAWSRGAPGNTIYFGEGSWLTVV.

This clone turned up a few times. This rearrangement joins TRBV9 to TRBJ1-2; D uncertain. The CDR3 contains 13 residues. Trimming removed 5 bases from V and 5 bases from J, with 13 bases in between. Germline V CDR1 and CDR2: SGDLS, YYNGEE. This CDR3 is CASSGGQRYGYTF. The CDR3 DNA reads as TGTGCCAGCAGTGGAGGGCAGCGGTATGGCTACACCTTC.

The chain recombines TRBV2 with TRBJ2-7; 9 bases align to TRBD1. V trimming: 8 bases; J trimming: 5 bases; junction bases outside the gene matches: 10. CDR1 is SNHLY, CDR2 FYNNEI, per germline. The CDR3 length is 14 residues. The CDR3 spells CASGRGQGYHEQYF. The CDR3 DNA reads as TGTGCCAGCGGCCGGGGACAGGGATACCACGAGCAGTACTTC.

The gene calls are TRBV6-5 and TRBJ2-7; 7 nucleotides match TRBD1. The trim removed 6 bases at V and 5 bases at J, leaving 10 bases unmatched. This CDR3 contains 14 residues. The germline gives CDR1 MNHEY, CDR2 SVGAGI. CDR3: CASSVRDSAHEQYF. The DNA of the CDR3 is TGTGCCAGCAGCGTCCGGGACAGTGCTCACGAGCAGTACTTC.

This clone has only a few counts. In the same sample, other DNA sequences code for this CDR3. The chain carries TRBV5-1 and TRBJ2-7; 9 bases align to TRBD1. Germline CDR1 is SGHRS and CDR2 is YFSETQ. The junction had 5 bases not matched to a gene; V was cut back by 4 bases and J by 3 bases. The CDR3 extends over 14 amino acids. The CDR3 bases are TGCGCCAGCAGCCCAGGACAGGGGAGCTACGAGCAGTACTTC. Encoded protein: CASSPGQGSYEQYF.

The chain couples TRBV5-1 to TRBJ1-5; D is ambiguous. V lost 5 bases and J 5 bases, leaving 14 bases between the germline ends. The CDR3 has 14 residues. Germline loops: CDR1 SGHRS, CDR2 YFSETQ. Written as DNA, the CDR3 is TGCGCCAGCAGTCGGGGAGAGGAGGATCAGCCCCAGCATTTT. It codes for CASSRGEEDQPQHF.

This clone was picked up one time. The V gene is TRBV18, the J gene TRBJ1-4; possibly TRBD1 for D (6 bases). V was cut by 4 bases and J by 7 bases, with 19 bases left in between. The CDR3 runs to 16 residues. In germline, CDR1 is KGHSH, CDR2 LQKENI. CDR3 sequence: CASSQGQPDWGEKLFF. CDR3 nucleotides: TGTGCCAGCTCACAAGGACAGCCCGACTGGGGTGAAAAACTGTTTTTT.

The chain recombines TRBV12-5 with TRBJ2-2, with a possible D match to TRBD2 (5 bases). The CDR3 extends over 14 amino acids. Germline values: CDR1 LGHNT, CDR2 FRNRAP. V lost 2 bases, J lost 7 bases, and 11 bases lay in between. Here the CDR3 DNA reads TGTGCTAGTGGTTTGCGGGGAGCGGACGGGGAGCTGTTTTTT. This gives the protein CASGLRGADGELFF.

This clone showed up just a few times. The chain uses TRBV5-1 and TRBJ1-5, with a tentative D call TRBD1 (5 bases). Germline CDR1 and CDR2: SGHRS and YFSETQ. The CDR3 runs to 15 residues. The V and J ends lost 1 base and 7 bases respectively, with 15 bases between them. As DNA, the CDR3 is TGCGCCAGCAGCTTGTCGCAGGGTGGGGGGCAGCCCCAGCATTTT. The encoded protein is CASSLSQGGGQPQHF.

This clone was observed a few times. The CDR3 here is CAWAGDPYNEQFF. The CDR3 nucleotides are TGTGCCTGGGCGGGGGACCCCTACAATGAGCAGTTCTTC. The V gene is TRBV30, the J gene TRBJ2-1; 7 nucleotides agree with TRBD2. This CDR3 spans 13 amino acids. Per germline, CDR1 GTSNPN and CDR2 SVGIG (reference sequence). Trimming took 5 bases from V and 2 from J; bases not matched to a gene: 3.

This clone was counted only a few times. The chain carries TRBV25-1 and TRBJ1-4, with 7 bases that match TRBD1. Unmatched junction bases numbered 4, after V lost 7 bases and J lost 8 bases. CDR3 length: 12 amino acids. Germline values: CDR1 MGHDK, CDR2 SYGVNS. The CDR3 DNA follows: TGTGCCAGCAACTCAGGGGGGGAAAAACTGTTTTTT. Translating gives CASNSGGEKLFF.

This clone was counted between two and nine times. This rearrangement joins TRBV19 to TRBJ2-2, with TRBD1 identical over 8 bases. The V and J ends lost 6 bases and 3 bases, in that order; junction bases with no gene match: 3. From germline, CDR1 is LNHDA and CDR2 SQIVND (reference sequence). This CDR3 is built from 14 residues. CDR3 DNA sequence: TGTGCCAGTAGGCCGACAGGGGACACCGGGGAGCTGTTTTTT. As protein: CASRPTGDTGELFF. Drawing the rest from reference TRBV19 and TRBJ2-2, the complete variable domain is DGGITQSPKYLFRKEGQNVTLSCEQNLNHDAMYWYRQDPGQGLRLIYYSQIVNDFQKGDIAEGYSVSREKKESFPLTVTSAQKNPTAFYLCASRPTGDTGELFFGEGSRLTVL.

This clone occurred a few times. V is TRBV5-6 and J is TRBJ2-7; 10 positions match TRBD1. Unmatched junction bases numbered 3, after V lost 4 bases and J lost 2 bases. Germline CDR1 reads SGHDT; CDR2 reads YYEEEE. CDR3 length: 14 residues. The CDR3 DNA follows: TGTGCCAGCAGCACGGGGACAGGGGCCTACGAGCAGTACTTC. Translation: CASSTGTGAYEQYF.